A single sample is the source of the 26 T cell receptor beta chains below, sequenced in a study of blood T cell repertoires in COVID-19 (dated by TCRdb to between 2020 and 2021). Receptor amplification or capture employed the immunoSEQ multiplex PCR assay. Not all clones reach the TCRdb copy of this immuneACCESS table, which keeps in-frame sequences only. Checked studies attribute under half of the gap to unresolved V genes and leave the rest unexplained. The sample contains about 240,000 clones, 86% of them found a single time. The top ten hold 9% to 15% of the sample. Sequencing used peripheral blood. The receptors were gathered from a man at least 80 years old with acute or convalescent COVID-19.

The rearrangement uses TRBV5-1 and TRBJ1-4; TRBD1 matches 10 bases. The CDR3 has 15 residues. Germline V lookup: CDR1 SGHRS, CDR2 YFSETQ. Unmatched junction bases numbered 8, after V lost 5 bases and J lost 7 bases. CDR3 in DNA: TGCGCCAGCAGACTCGGACAGGGGGGGAGTGAAAAACTGTTTTTT. This gives the protein CASRLGQGGSEKLFF.

V gene TRBV29-1 combines with J gene TRBJ2-1, with 11 nucleotides matching TRBD2. V dropped 5 bases and J dropped 2; count of bases not matched to a gene: 5. The germline CDR1 and CDR2 sequences are SQVTM and ANQGSEA. The CDR3 loop spans 15 amino acids. CDR3 amino acids: CSVLLAGGPYNEQFF. The CDR3 DNA reads TGCAGCGTTCTGCTAGCGGGGGGCCCCTACAATGAGCAGTTCTTC.

The V gene is TRBV5-1, the J gene TRBJ1-2; D gene unclear. The germline V and J ends were trimmed by 0 bases and 0 bases, with 6 bases remaining between them. Germline values: CDR1 SGHRS, CDR2 YFSETQ. The CDR3 runs to 14 residues. CDR3 DNA sequence: TGCGCCAGCAGCTTGGTGGTAGCTAACTATGGCTACACCTTC. Translation gives CASSLVVANYGYTF.

CDR3 DNA sequence: TGTGCCAGCAGCTATTATCCCGGGACAGGTGTCCCCAATGAGCAGTTCTTC. It is translated as CASSYYPGTGVPNEQFF. V gene TRBV5-8 combines with J gene TRBJ2-1, with 8 bases identical to TRBD1. The CDR3 length is 17 residues. Trimming removed 3 bases from V and 6 bases from J; junction bases left unmatched: 14. Germline CDR1 reads SGHTS; CDR2 reads YDEGEE.

The chain has TRBV5-1 and TRBJ1-1; D perhaps matches TRBD1 (6 bases). The CDR3 is 15 residues long. The V end was cut by 4 bases, the J end by 4 bases, with 17 bases between. Germline assignment: CDR1 SGHRS and CDR2 YFSETQ. This CDR3 is CASSLEQGVGTEAFF. In DNA form, the CDR3 reads TGCGCCAGCAGCCTCGAACAGGGTGTGGGCACTGAAGCTTTCTTT.

The chain couples TRBV9 to TRBJ2-7; TRBD1 agrees at 7 bases. There are 13 residues in the CDR3. The V and J ends lost 7 bases and 6 bases, in that order; junction bases with no gene match: 10. Germline V gives CDR1 SGDLS, CDR2 YYNGEE. CDR3 loop: CASGDSPRGEQYF. Written as DNA, the CDR3 is TGTGCCAGCGGGGACAGCCCTCGGGGCGAGCAGTACTTC. The variable domain in full, completed from reference TRBV9 and TRBJ2-7, reads DSGVTQTPKHLITATGQRVTLRCSPRSGDLSVYWYQQSLDQGLQFLIQYYNGEERAKGNILERFSAQQFPDLHSELNLSSLELGDSALYFCASGDSPRGEQYFGPGTRLTVT.

The chain uses TRBV5-1 and TRBJ1-4, with 10 bases matching TRBD1. This CDR3 has 14 amino acids. Trimming at V came to 5 bases and at J to 6 bases, leaving 4 bases not matched to a gene. Germline V gene lookup returns CDR1 SGHRS and CDR2 YFSETQ. The CDR3 region has the DNA TGCGCCAGCAGTTCCGGGACAGGGGATGAAAAACTGTTTTTT. It is translated as CASSSGTGDEKLFF.

This chain joins TRBV28 and TRBJ2-7, with a tentative D call TRBD2 (6 bases). V was cut by 6 bases and J by 2 bases, with 14 bases left in between. Germline V gives CDR1 MDHEN, CDR2 SYDVKM. This CDR3 has 14 amino acids. CDR3 region: CASSAPGVTYEQYF. As DNA, the CDR3 is TGTGCCAGCAGCGCCCCGGGGGTGACCTACGAGCAGTACTTC.

This sequence joins TRBV15 and TRBJ1-5; D might be TRBD1 (6 bases). This CDR3 has 16 amino acids. V was shortened by 1 base and J by 2 bases, with 12 bases between the two germline ends. In germline, CDR1 is LNHNV, CDR2 YYDKDF (reference sequence). The CDR3 DNA reads TGTGCCACCAGCAGAGGCCGCAGGGGAGGCAATCAGCCCCAGCATTTT. Translation gives CATSRGRRGGNQPQHF.

The CDR3 nucleotides read TGCGCCAGCAGCAAGTCCGCGCGACTAGCGGATAATTACAATGAGCAGTTCTTC. It translates to CASSKSARLADNYNEQFF. V gene TRBV5-1 combines with J gene TRBJ2-1; 9 bases line up with TRBD2. The CDR3 is made up of 18 amino acids. The V segment lost 4 bases and the J segment 4 bases; nucleotides outside the gene matches: 15. The germline V gene has CDR1 SGHRS and CDR2 YFSETQ.

This chain links TRBV6-6 with TRBJ2-3; a weak D match, TRBD2 (6 bases). Germline CDR1 is MNHNY and CDR2 is SVGAGI (reference sequence). CDR3 size: 16 residues. Trimming stripped 7 bases from V and 0 bases from J, with 17 bases between. CDR3 protein: CASNTPGVFSTDTQYF. In DNA, the CDR3 is TGTGCCAGCAATACCCCGGGGGTCTTTAGCACAGATACGCAGTATTTT.

This chain uses TRBV27 with TRBJ2-1; a weak D match, TRBD1 (6 bases). V lost 7 bases and J lost 8, with 21 bases in between. This CDR3 has 15 residues. Germline lookup yields CDR1 MNHEY and CDR2 SMNVEV (reference sequence). The CDR3 here is CASISGTKGVHEQFF. CDR3 nucleotide sequence: TGTGCCAGCATCTCCGGGACAAAGGGAGTCCATGAGCAGTTCTTC.

This clone was counted only a few times. V gene TRBV2 combines with J gene TRBJ1-2; 7 nucleotides agree with TRBD1. This CDR3 has 15 residues. Trimming cost V 6 bases and J 8 bases; bases outside gene matches: 15. Germline values: CDR1 SNHLY, CDR2 FYNNEI. The CDR3 DNA reads TGTGCCAGCAGCTCGCGACAGGGAGGTTCTGGAGGCTACACCTTC. It is translated as CASSSRQGGSGGYTF.

The V and J genes are TRBV7-9 and TRBJ1-3; TRBD1 is a possible D gene (6 bases). V was cut by 6 bases and J by 3 bases, with 12 bases left in between. The CDR3 runs to 14 residues. Looked up from germline, CDR1 is SEHNR and CDR2 is FQNEAQ (reference sequence). The CDR3 DNA reads TGTGCCAGCAGGCCTACAGGGAATGGAAACACCATATATTTT. Translation: CASRPTGNGNTIYF.

The chain links TRBV7-6 to TRBJ1-2, with D maybe TRBD1 (5 bases). The V end lost 6 bases, the J end lost 3 bases, and 20 bases lay between the germline ends. CDR1 and CDR2 from the germline V gene are SGHVS and FNYEAQ. The CDR3 is 16 amino acids. The CDR3 loop reads CASSYQGSLNYYGYTF. As DNA, the CDR3 is TGTGCCAGCAGTTATCAGGGAAGCTTAAACTACTATGGCTACACCTTC.

This sequence joins TRBV5-1 and TRBJ1-2; D gene unclear. Trimming took 2 bases from V and 1 from J, leaving 6 bases between them. CDR1 and CDR2 from the germline V gene are SGHRS and YFSETQ. The CDR3 sequence is 13 residues long. The CDR3 is CASSFQVNYGYTF. In DNA form, the CDR3 reads TGCGCCAGCAGCTTCCAGGTTAACTATGGCTACACCTTC.

The rearrangement links TRBV27 to TRBJ2-7, with 10 bases fitting TRBD1. Germline-derived CDR1 and CDR2 are MNHEY and SMNVEV (reference sequence). This CDR3 is 15 amino acids long. V dropped 1 base and J dropped 6; count of bases not matched to a gene: 6. Here the CDR3 DNA reads TGTGCCAGCAGTTTATGGGACAGGGGTGGTTCCGAGCAGTACTTC. Translated: CASSLWDRGGSEQYF.

The V and J genes are TRBV19 and TRBJ1-2, with no clear D. The CDR3 runs to 14 residues. Looked up from germline, CDR1 is LNHDA and CDR2 is SQIVND (reference sequence). V lost 3 bases and J lost 8, with 16 bases in between. This CDR3 is CASSIDFLAGGYTF. The CDR3 nucleotides are TGTGCCAGTAGTATTGACTTTTTGGCGGGGGGCTACACCTTC.

The genes are TRBV5-1 and TRBJ2-7, with TRBD1 as a possible D gene (5 bases). Germline CDR1 is SGHRS and CDR2 is YFSETQ. Trimming removed 4 bases at V and 7 bases at J, with 18 bases between. CDR3 length: 14 residues. The CDR3 nucleotides are TGCGCCAGCAGCCCCACAGGACCGCCGAGGGAGCAGTACTTC. This encodes CASSPTGPPREQYF.

This clone was seen just once. The chain joins TRBV29-1 to TRBJ1-1; D gene ambiguous. The CDR3 is made up of 13 amino acids. In germline, CDR1 is SQVTM, CDR2 ANQGSEA. Trimming removed 6 bases at V and 0 bases at J, with 11 bases between. The CDR3 DNA is TGCAGCGTGGGCCAGAAAATGAACACTGAAGCTTTCTTT. Its protein product is CSVGQKMNTEAFF.

This clone was seen a few times. This rearrangement joins TRBV28 to TRBJ1-4; D remains ambiguous. Looked up from germline, CDR1 is MDHEN and CDR2 is SYDVKM. This CDR3 is 15 amino acids long. Trimming took 7 bases from V and 1 from J, leaving 13 bases between them. CDR3 coding DNA: TGTGCCAGCACCACCGGAGGAATAACTAATGAAAAACTGTTTTTT. Protein product: CASTTGGITNEKLFF.

The chain is built from TRBV11-3 and TRBJ2-1; 10 positions agree with TRBD1. CDR3 length: 15 amino acids. V lost 5 bases, J lost 7 bases, and 8 bases stayed unmatched. Per the germline V gene, CDR1 is SGHNT and CDR2 is YENEEA. DNA of the CDR3: TGTGCCAGCAGCCCCGGGACAGGGGCCGGGAATGAGCAGTTCTTC. Its protein is CASSPGTGAGNEQFF.

V and J are TRBV11-3 and TRBJ2-2; 7 nucleotides match TRBD2. The CDR3 contains 15 residues. V was clipped by 3 bases and J by 2 bases; unmatched bases: 3. The germline CDR1 and CDR2 sequences are SGHNT and YENEEA. The CDR3 DNA reads as TGTGCCAGCAGCTTCGGGACTATTAACACCGGGGAGCTGTTTTTT. Translated: CASSFGTINTGELFF.

V gene TRBV27 combines with J gene TRBJ2-4; tentatively, D is TRBD1 (6 bases). There are 15 residues in the CDR3. Germline loops: CDR1 MNHEY, CDR2 SMNVEV (reference sequence). Trimming removed 8 bases at V and 5 bases at J, with 19 bases between. The CDR3 DNA is TGTGCCAGCGGCTTTATACAGGGTACCCAAAACATTCAGTACTTC. Translated, it gives CASGFIQGTQNIQYF.

The CDR3 region has the DNA TGTGCCAGCAGTTACTTGGGGAGCTTTCATGAAGCTTTCTTT. The encoded protein is CASSYLGSFHEAFF. The V gene is TRBV6-2 or TRBV6-3, the J gene TRBJ1-1, with unresolved D. This CDR3 has 14 amino acids. The germline CDR1 and CDR2 sequences are MNHEY and SVGEGT. V lost 1 base and J lost 7, with 13 bases in between.

The rearrangement joins TRBV25-1 to TRBJ2-1; 13 positions agree with TRBD2. With 5 bases clipped from V and 5 bases from J, the junction kept 3 bases outside the gene matches. The length of the CDR3 is 15 residues. CDR1 MGHDK and CDR2 SYGVNS come from the germline V gene. This chain's CDR3 is CASSILAGGDNEQFF. The CDR3 nucleotides are TGTGCCAGCAGTATACTAGCGGGGGGGGACAATGAGCAGTTCTTC.